Detailed here is one T cell receptor beta chain. The germline gives CDR1 MNHNS, CDR2 SASEGT. CDR3 length: 16 amino acids. The trim removed 2 bases at V and 6 bases at J, leaving 10 bases unmatched. This sample is part of a study of long-term antiretroviral therapy in people with HIV. Samples were assayed with immunoSEQ v3.0 at survey level. This table comes from immunoSEQ multiplex PCR, and its TCRdb copy is limited to in-frame clones, with some not included. Of tens of thousands of clones in the sample, 80% are singletons; the top ten hold roughly 7.5%. This sequence joins TRBV6-1 and TRBJ1-5, with 7 positions matching TRBD1. Specimen: unsorted PBMCs, collected 0.3 years after starting antiretroviral therapy. The sequence derives from a man aged 40-50 years with HIV. CDR3 residues: CASSELGQRGRQPQHF. The CDR3, as DNA: TGTGCCAGCAGTGAATTAGGTCAGAGGGGGCGTCAGCCCCAGCATTTT.